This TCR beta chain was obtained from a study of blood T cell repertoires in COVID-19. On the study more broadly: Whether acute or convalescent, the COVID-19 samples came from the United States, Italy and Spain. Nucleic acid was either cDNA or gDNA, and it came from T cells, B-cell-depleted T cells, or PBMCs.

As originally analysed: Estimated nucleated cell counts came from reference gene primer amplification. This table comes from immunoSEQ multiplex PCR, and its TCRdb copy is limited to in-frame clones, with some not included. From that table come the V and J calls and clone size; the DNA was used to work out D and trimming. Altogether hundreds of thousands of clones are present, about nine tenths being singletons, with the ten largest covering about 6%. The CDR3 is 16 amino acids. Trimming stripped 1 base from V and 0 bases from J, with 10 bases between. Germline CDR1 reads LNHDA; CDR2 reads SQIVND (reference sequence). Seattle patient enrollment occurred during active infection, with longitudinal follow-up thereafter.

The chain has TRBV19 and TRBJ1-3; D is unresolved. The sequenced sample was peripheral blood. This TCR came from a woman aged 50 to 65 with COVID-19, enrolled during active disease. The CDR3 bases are TGTGCCAGTAGTATAGGCCGACACAGCTCTGGAAACACCATATATTTT. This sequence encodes CASSIGRHSSGNTIYF.